These 9 T cell receptor beta chains share one sample of origin, sequenced in a study of OX40 agonist ivuxolimab in advanced cancers. Repertoires were generated with immunoSEQ multiplex PCR, while TCRdb's copy carries only in-frame clones and drops some. The sample lists about 110,000 clones, more than 85% occurring once. This specimen was CD4+ or CD8+ T cells sorted from blood, taken in a trial of the OX40 agonist ivuxolimab. Source of these receptors: an adult with an advanced solid tumor such as melanoma, head and neck, liver or kidney cancer.

V is TRBV7-3 and J is TRBJ1-1; weak D call: TRBD1 (6 bases). The ends were cut back, 1 base at V and 4 bases at J, with 16 bases in the middle. The CDR3 runs 16 residues. Germline V CDR1 and CDR2: SGHTA, FQGTGA. The CDR3 protein is CASSLIFAGVGTEAFF. CDR3 nucleotide sequence: TGTGCCAGCAGCTTAATTTTTGCAGGGGTGGGCACTGAAGCTTTCTTT.

The V and J genes are TRBV11-2 and TRBJ2-7; tentatively, D is TRBD2 (5 bases). The germline gives CDR1 SGHAT, CDR2 FQNNGV. The ends were cut back, 1 base at V and 2 bases at J, with 9 bases in the middle. There are 14 residues in the CDR3. This CDR3 is CASSLASGPYEQYF. The CDR3, as DNA: TGTGCCAGCAGCTTAGCCAGCGGACCCTACGAGCAGTACTTC.

J is TRBJ1-3 and V is TRBV6-6, with D maybe TRBD1 (6 bases). Germline CDR1 reads MNHNY; CDR2 reads SVGAGI (reference sequence). This CDR3 contains 16 residues. V gave up 7 bases and J gave up 0 bases, with 16 bases separating them. CDR3 sequence (DNA): TGTGCCAGCAACGTACAGGGTGAGAACTCTGGAAACACCATATATTTT. Translated, it gives CASNVQGENSGNTIYF.

This rearrangement joins TRBV2 to TRBJ1-5, with 7 positions matching TRBD1. CDR1 and CDR2 from the germline V gene are SNHLY and FYNNEI. CDR3 length: 18 amino acids. Trimming took 4 bases from V and 2 from J; bases not matched to a gene: 14. Written as DNA, the CDR3 is TGTGCCAGCAGTGCGACAGGGAGGAACACTGTGGGCAATCAGCCCCAGCATTTT. This translates into CASSATGRNTVGNQPQHF.

The chain is built from TRBV10-3 and TRBJ2-1; maybe TRBD1 (6 bases). Trimming took off 7 bases at V and 6 bases at J, with 25 bases between the two ends. Germline V lookup: CDR1 ENHRY, CDR2 SYGVKD. CDR3 length equals 17 residues. DNA for the CDR3: TGTGCCATCACCGACCAAAGCTCAGGGGTAGCAAGCAATGAGCAGTTCTTC. Protein product: CAITDQSSGVASNEQFF.

The V call is TRBV5-4, the J call TRBJ1-1; D not resolved. The CDR3 length is 11 residues. Germline lookup yields CDR1 SGHNT and CDR2 YYREEE (reference sequence). V lost 0 bases and J lost 5, with 2 bases in between. The DNA of the CDR3 is TGTGCCAGCAGCTTGGCTACTGAAGCTTTCTTT. Residues: CASSLATEAFF.

This chain links TRBV28 with TRBJ1-2; 8 nucleotides agree with TRBD1. With 7 bases clipped from V and 5 bases from J, the junction kept 9 bases outside the gene matches. Germline CDR1 is MDHEN and CDR2 is SYDVKM. The CDR3 is 14 residues long. The CDR3 nucleotides read TGTGCCAGCAAAAAAAGGGGACAGGAGTATGGCTACACCTTC. Translation: CASKKRGQEYGYTF.

This clone was recorded only once. J is TRBJ2-7 and V is TRBV28; D gene uncertain. Germline CDR1 MDHEN, CDR2 SYDVKM. V lost 6 bases, J lost 0 bases, and 6 bases lay in between. The length of the CDR3 is 12 residues. CDR3 nucleotide sequence: TGTGCCAGCAGCCCCAGCTCCTACGAGCAGTACTTC. It codes for CASSPSSYEQYF.

This clone was recorded a few times. The rearrangement links TRBV11-2 to TRBJ2-1, with D perhaps TRBD1 or TRBD2 (5 bases each). The CDR3 contains 13 residues. The V and J ends lost 3 bases and 7 bases respectively, with 10 bases between them. Germline CDR1 and CDR2: SGHAT and FQNNGV. CDR3 nucleotide sequence: TGTGCCAGCAGCTTCAGCGAGGGGAATGAGCAGTTCTTC. Amino acid sequence: CASSFSEGNEQFF.